The 6 T cell receptor beta chains below were found in one sample sequenced in a study of blood T cell repertoires in COVID-19. The data were produced by immunoSEQ multiplex PCR, yet TCRdb's version contains in-frame clones alone and is incomplete. Of 300,000 to 400,000 clones detected, roughly 90% appear once; the ten largest clones hold around 2.7%. Sequences were obtained from PBMCs or T cells enriched from blood (not recorded which). The receptors derive from a man aged 60 to 69 who had recovered from COVID-19.

This clone was observed a handful of times. The chain combines TRBV7-9 with TRBJ1-2; 10 positions agree with TRBD1. This CDR3 spans 17 amino acids. The germline CDR1 and CDR2 sequences are SEHNR and FQNEAQ (reference sequence). V was clipped by 5 bases and J by 3 bases; unmatched bases: 12. The CDR3 DNA sequence: TGTGCCAGCAGCACGCCGGGACAGGGGTTGATTGACTATGGCTACACCTTC. This sequence encodes CASSTPGQGLIDYGYTF.

Concerning this clone: This same CDR3 is encoded by further DNA sequences in the sample. The V and J genes are TRBV12-3 or TRBV12-4 and TRBJ1-1; maybe TRBD1 (6 bases). The CDR3 has 13 residues. With 0 bases removed from V and 4 bases from J, the gap between germline ends came to 6 bases. CDR3 nucleotide sequence: TGTGCCAGCAGTTTAGCAGGGGGCACTGAAGCTTTCTTT. Amino acid sequence: CASSLAGGTEAFF.

This chain links TRBV10-1 with TRBJ2-3, with 7 bases that match TRBD2. This CDR3 spans 13 amino acids. Germline V CDR1 and CDR2: WNHNN, SYGVQD (reference sequence). V dropped 6 bases and J dropped 2; count of bases not matched to a gene: 2. This chain's CDR3 is CASSREVTDTQYF. The DNA for the CDR3 is TGCGCCAGCAGCCGGGAGGTCACAGATACGCAGTATTTT.

The CDR3 sequence: CASSNRQDNQPQHF. CDR3 in DNA: TGTGCCAGCAGCAACAGACAGGACAATCAGCCCCAGCATTTT. The gene calls are TRBV6-6 and TRBJ1-5; D may be TRBD1 (6 bases). Germline CDR1 and CDR2: MNHNY and SVGAGI (reference sequence). V was trimmed by 6 bases and J by 3 bases, leaving 12 bases between them. The CDR3 runs to 14 residues.

The rearrangement uses TRBV7-9 and TRBJ2-5; no firm D call. CDR1 and CDR2 (germline): SEHNR, FQNEAQ (reference sequence). V was shortened by 5 bases and J by 2 bases, with 9 bases between the two germline ends. CDR3 length: 13 residues. The CDR3 reads CASSPTAQETQYF. In DNA, the CDR3 is TGTGCCAGCAGCCCTACAGCACAAGAGACCCAGTACTTC.

The chain recombines TRBV6-5 with TRBJ1-2, with 7 bases lining up with TRBD1. CDR3 length: 14 amino acids. Looked up from germline, CDR1 is MNHEY and CDR2 is SVGAGI. J lost 2 bases, V lost 6 bases, and 6 bases had no gene match. The CDR3 DNA follows: TGTGCCAGCAGCGACAGGGTGGTGAACTATGGCTACACCTTC. It codes for CASSDRVVNYGYTF.